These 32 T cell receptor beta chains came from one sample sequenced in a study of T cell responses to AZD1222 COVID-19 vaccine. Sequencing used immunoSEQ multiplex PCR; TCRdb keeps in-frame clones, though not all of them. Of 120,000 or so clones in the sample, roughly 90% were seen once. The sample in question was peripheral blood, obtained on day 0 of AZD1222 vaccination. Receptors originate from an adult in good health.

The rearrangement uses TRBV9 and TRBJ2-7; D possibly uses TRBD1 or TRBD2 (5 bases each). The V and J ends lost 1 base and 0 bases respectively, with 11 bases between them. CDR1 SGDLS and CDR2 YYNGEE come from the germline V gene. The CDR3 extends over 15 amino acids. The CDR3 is CASSVRAGSSYEQYF. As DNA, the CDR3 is TGTGCCAGCAGCGTAAGGGCAGGGAGCTCCTACGAGCAGTACTTC.

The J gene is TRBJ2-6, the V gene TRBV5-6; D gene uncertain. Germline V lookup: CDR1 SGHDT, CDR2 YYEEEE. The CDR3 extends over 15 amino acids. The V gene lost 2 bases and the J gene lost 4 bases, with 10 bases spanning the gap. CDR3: CASSLVPRGANVLTF. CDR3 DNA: TGTGCCAGCAGCTTAGTTCCCCGCGGGGCCAACGTCCTGACTTTC. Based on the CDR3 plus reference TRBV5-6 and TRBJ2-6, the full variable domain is DAGVTQSPTHLIKTRGQQVTLRCSPKSGHDTVSWYQQALGQGPQFIFQYYEEEERQRGNFPDRFSGHQFPNYSSELNVNALLLGDSALYLCASSLVPRGANVLTFGAGSRLTVL.

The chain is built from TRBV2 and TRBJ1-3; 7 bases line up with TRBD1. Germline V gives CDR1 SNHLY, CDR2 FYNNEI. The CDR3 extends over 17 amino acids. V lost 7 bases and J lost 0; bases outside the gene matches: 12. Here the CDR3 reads CASIPNAGQSSGNTIYF. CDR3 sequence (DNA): TGTGCCAGCATCCCTAATGCGGGACAGAGCTCTGGAAACACCATATATTTT.

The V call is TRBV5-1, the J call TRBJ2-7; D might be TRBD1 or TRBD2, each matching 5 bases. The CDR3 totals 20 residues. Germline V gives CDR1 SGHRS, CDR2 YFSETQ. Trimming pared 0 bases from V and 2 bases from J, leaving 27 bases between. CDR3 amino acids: CASSLALVPGPDRGAYEQYF. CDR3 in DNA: TGCGCCAGCAGCTTGGCTCTAGTCCCGGGACCTGATCGGGGAGCCTACGAGCAGTACTTC. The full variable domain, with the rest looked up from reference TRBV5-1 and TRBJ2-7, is KAGVTQTPRYLIKTRGQQVTLSCSPISGHRSVSWYQQTPGQGLQFLFEYFSETQRNKGNFPGRFSGRQFSNSRSEMNVSTLELGDSALYLCASSLALVPGPDRGAYEQYFGPGTRLTVT.

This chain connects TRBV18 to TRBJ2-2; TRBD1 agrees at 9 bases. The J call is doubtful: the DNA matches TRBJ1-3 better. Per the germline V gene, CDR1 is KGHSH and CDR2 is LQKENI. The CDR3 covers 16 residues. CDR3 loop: CASSSDRGLSGNTIYF. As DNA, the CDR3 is TGTGCCAGCTCATCGGACAGGGGATTATCTGGAAACACCATATATTTT.

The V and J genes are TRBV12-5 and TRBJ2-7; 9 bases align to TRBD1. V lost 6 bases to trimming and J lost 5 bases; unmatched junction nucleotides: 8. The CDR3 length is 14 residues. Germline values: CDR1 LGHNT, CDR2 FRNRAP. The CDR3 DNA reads TGTGCTAGTGGGGCGGGACAGGGCTTCAACGAGCAGTACTTC. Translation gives CASGAGQGFNEQYF.

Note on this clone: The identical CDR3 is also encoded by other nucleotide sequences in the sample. CDR3 amino acids: CASSRTGGNQPQHF. CDR3 DNA sequence: TGTGCCAGCAGCAGGACAGGGGGCAATCAGCCCCAGCATTTT. This sequence joins TRBV6-5 and TRBJ1-5; TRBD1 agrees at 9 bases. The CDR3 is 14 residues long. The V gene end was trimmed by 6 bases and the J gene end by 2 bases; junction bases not matched to a gene: 2. Germline V gene sequence: CDR1 MNHEY, CDR2 SVGAGI.

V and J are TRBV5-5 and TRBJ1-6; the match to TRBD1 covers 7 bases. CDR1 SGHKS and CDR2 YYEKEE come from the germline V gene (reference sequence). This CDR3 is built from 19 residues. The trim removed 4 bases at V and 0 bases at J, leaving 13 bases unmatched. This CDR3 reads CASSRSGTVLSSYNSPLHF. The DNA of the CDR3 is TGTGCCAGCAGCCGATCCGGGACAGTACTAAGCTCCTATAATTCACCCCTCCACTTT. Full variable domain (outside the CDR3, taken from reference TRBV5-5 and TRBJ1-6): DAGVTQSPTHLIKTRGQQVTLRCSPISGHKSVSWYQQVLGQGPQFIFQYYEKEERGRGNFPDRFSARQFPNYSSELNVNALLLGDSALYLCASSRSGTVLSSYNSPLHFGNGTRLTVT.

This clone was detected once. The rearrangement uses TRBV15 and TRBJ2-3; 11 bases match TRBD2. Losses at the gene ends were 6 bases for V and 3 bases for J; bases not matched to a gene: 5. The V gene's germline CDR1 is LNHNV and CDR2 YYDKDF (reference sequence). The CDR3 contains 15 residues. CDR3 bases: TGTGCCACCAGGAAGACTAGCGGGATAACAGATACGCAGTATTTT. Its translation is CATRKTSGITDTQYF.

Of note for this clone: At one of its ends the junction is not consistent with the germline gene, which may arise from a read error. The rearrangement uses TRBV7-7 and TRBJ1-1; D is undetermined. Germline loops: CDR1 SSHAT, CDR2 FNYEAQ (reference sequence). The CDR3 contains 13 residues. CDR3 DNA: TGTGCTAGCAGCCTTCAATGGGACACTGAAGCTTTCTTT. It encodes CASSLQWDTEAFF.

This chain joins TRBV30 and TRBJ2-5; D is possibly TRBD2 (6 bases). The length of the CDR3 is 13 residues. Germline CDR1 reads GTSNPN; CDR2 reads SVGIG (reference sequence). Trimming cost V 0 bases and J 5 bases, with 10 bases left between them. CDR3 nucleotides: TGTGCCTGGAGTGTACTAGCCAAGGAGACCCAGTACTTC. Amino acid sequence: CAWSVLAKETQYF.

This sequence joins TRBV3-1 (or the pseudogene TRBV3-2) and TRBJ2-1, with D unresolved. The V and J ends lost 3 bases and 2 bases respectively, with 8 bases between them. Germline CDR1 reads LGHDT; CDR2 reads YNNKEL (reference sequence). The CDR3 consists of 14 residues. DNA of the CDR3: TGTGCCAGCAGCCATCCCGGGCCCTACAATGAGCAGTTCTTC. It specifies CASSHPGPYNEQFF.

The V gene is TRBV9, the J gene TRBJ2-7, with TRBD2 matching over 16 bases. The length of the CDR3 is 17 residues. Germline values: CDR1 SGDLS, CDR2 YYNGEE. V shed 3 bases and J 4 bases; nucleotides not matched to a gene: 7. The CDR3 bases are TGTGCCAGCAGCGACGGGACTAGCGGGAGGGATTTGTACGAGCAGTACTTC. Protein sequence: CASSDGTSGRDLYEQYF.

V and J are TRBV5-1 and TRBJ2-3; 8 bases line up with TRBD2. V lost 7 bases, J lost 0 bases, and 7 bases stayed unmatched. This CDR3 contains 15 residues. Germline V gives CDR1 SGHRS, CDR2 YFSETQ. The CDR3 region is CASVKRERSTDTQYF. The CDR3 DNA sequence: TGCGCCAGCGTGAAGCGGGAGAGAAGCACAGATACGCAGTATTTT.

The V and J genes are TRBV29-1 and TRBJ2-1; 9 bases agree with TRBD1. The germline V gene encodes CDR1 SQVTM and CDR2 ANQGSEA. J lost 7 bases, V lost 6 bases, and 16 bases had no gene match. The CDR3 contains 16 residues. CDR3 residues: CSVLVFGQGYFNEQFF. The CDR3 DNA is TGCAGCGTCCTAGTTTTTGGACAGGGGTATTTTAATGAGCAGTTCTTC.

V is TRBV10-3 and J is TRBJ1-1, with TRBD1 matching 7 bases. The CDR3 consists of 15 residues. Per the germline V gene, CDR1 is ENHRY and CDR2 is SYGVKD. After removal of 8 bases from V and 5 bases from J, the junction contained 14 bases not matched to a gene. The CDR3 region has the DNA TGTGCCATCCGACAAGGACAGGTTTTGGAGACTGAAGCTTTCTTT. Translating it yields CAIRQGQVLETEAFF.

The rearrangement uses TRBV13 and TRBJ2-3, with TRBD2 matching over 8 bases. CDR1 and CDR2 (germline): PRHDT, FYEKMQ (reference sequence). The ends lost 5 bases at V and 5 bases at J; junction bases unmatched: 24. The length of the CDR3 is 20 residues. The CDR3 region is CASSLSGSKQSLTVRDTQYF. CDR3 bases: TGTGCCAGCAGCCTCAGCGGGAGTAAACAATCCCTAACGGTTCGAGATACGCAGTATTTT.

The CDR3 DNA reads as TGTGCCAGCAGCAGCCGGGACAGGGCTAACACCGGGGAGCTGTTTTTT. Protein product: CASSSRDRANTGELFF. This chain connects TRBV9 to TRBJ2-2; 9 bases align to TRBD1. CDR1 is SGDLS and CDR2 is YYNGEE in the germline V gene. Trimming cost V 4 bases and J 2 bases; bases outside gene matches: 6. CDR3 length: 16 amino acids. Filled out from reference TRBV9 and TRBJ2-2, the complete variable domain reads DSGVTQTPKHLITATGQRVTLRCSPRSGDLSVYWYQQSLDQGLQFLIQYYNGEERAKGNILERFSAQQFPDLHSELNLSSLELGDSALYFCASSSRDRANTGELFFGEGSRLTVL.

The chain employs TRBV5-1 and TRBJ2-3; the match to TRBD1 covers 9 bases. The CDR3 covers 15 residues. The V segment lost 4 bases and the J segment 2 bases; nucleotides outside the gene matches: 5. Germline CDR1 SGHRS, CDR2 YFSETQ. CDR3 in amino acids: CASSRTGVHTDTQYF. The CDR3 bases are TGCGCCAGCAGCAGGACAGGGGTTCACACAGATACGCAGTATTTT.

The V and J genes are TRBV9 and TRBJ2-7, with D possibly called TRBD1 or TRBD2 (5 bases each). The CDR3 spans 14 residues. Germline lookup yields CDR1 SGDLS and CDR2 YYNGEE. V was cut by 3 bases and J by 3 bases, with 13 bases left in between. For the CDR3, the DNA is TGTGCCAGCAGCGCCCACTCTGGGGGCTACGAGCAGTACTTC. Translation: CASSAHSGGYEQYF.

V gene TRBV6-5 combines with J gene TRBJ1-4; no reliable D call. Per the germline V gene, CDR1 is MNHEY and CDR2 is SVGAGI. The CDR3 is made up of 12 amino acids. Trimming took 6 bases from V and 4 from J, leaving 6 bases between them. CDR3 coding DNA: TGTGCCAGCAGGGGCGATAATGAAAAACTGTTTTTT. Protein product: CASRGDNEKLFF.

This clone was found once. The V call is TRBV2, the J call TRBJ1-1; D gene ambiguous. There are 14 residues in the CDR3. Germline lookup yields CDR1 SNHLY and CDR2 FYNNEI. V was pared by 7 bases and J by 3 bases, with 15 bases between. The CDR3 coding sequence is TGTGCCAGCATCCGGGAGTACCTTTACACTGAAGCTTTCTTT. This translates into CASIREYLYTEAFF.

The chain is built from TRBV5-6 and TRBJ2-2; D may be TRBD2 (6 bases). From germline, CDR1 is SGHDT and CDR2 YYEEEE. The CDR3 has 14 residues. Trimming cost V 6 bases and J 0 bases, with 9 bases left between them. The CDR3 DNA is TGTGCCAGCATGCGACTAGCGAACACCGGGGAGCTGTTTTTT. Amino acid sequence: CASMRLANTGELFF.

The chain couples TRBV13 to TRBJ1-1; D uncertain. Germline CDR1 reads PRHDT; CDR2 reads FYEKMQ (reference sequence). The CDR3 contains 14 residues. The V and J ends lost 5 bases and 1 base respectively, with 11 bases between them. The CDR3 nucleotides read TGTGCCAGCAGCCCCTCGGTGTCGAACACTGAAGCTTTCTTT. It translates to CASSPSVSNTEAFF.

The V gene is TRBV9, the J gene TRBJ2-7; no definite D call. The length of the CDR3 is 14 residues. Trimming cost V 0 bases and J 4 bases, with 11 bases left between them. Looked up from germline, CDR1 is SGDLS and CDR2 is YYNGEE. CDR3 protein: CASSVDPKMYEQYF. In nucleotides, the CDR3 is TGTGCCAGCAGCGTAGACCCGAAAATGTACGAGCAGTACTTC. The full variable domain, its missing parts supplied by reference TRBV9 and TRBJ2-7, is DSGVTQTPKHLITATGQRVTLRCSPRSGDLSVYWYQQSLDQGLQFLIQYYNGEERAKGNILERFSAQQFPDLHSELNLSSLELGDSALYFCASSVDPKMYEQYFGPGTRLTVT.

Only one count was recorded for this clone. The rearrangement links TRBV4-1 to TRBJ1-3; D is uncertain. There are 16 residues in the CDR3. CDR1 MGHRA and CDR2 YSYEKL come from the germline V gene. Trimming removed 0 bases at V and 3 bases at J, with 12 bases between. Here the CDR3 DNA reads TGCGCCAGCAGCCAAGATGTCCCCTTTGGTGGAAACACCATATATTTT. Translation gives CASSQDVPFGGNTIYF.

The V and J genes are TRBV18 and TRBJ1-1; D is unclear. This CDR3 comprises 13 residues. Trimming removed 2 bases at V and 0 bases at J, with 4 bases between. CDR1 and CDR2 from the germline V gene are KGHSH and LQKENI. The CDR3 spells CASSPDLNTEAFF. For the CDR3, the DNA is TGTGCCAGCTCACCAGACCTGAACACTGAAGCTTTCTTT.

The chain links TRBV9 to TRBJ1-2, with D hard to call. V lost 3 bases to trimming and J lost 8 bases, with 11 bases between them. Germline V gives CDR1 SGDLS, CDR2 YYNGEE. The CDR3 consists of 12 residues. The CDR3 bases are TGTGCCAGCAGCGAGTTTGGGAGGGGCTACACCTTC. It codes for CASSEFGRGYTF.

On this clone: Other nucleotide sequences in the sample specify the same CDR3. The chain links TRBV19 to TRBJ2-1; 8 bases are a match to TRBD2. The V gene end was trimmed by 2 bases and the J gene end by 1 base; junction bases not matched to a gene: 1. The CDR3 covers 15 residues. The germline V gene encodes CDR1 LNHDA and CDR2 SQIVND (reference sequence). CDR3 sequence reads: CASSISGSSYNEQFF. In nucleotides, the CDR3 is TGTGCCAGTAGTATAAGCGGGAGTTCCTACAATGAGCAGTTCTTC.

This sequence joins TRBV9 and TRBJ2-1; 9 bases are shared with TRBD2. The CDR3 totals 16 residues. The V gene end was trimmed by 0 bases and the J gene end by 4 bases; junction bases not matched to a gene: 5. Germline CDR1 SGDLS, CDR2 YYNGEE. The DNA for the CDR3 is TGTGCCAGCAGCGTAGGGAATAGCGGGAGTTACAATGAGCAGTTCTTC. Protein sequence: CASSVGNSGSYNEQFF.

The CDR3 loop reads CASTSVGEANYGYTF. DNA for the CDR3: TGTGCCAGCACCTCGGTGGGGGAAGCTAACTATGGCTACACCTTC. This chain joins TRBV28 and TRBJ1-2, with D possibly being TRBD1 (5 bases). The CDR3 runs 15 residues. CDR1 is MDHEN and CDR2 is SYDVKM in the germline V gene. The V and J ends lost 7 bases and 0 bases respectively, with 15 bases between them.

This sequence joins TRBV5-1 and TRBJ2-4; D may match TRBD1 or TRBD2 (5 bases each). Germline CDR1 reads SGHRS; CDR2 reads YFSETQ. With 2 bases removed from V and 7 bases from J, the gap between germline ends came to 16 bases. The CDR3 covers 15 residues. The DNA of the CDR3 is TGCGCCAGCAGCTTAAATCGGGGACCTGGGAACATTCAGTACTTC. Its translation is CASSLNRGPGNIQYF. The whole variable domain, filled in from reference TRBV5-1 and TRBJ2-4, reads KAGVTQTPRYLIKTRGQQVTLSCSPISGHRSVSWYQQTPGQGLQFLFEYFSETQRNKGNFPGRFSGRQFSNSRSEMNVSTLELGDSALYLCASSLNRGPGNIQYFGAGTRLSVL.